This TCR beta chain was sequenced for a study of immune evolution from preneoplasia to lung adenocarcinoma. Clones were sequenced by immunoSEQ multiplex PCR, and TCRdb holds only the in-frame ones, with some missing. Of 850 to 1,000 clones listed, around 84% are singletons. Sequencing was performed on FFPE tissue from an adenomatous hyperplasia lung lesion. Subset reported: atypical adenomatous hyperplasia (AAH), lung preneoplasia. The sequence was collected from a person aged 60-80 years with lung adenocarcinoma.

In DNA, the CDR3 is TGTGCCAGCAGTTCCAACGGGGGTCAGCCCCAGCATTTT. This translates into CASSSNGGQPQHF. This rearrangement joins TRBV6-6 to TRBJ1-5; perhaps TRBD1 as D (5 bases). The CDR3 runs to 13 residues. Germline values: CDR1 MNHNY, CDR2 SVGAGI (reference sequence). V gave up 4 bases and J gave up 6 bases, with 10 bases separating them.